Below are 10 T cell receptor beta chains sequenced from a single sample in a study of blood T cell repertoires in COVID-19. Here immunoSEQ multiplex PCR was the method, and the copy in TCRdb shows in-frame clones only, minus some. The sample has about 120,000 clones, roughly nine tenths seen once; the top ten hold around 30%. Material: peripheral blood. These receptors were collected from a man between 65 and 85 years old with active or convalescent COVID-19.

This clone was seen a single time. The CDR3 sequence is CASSLEGANSNQPQHF. The CDR3 nucleotides are TGTGCCAGCAGCTTAGAAGGAGCGAATAGCAATCAGCCCCAGCATTTT. The chain links TRBV7-8 to TRBJ1-5; no clear D gene. Germline V gene sequence: CDR1 SGHVS, CDR2 FQNEAQ. CDR3 size: 16 residues. Trimming took off 1 base at V and 0 bases at J, with 10 bases between the two ends.

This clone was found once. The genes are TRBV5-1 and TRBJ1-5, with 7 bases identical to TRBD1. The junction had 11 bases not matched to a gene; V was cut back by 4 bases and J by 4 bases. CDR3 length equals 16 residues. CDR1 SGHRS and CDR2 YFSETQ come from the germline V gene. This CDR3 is CASSPGQQLGNQPQHF. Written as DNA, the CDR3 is TGCGCCAGCAGCCCGGGACAGCAATTAGGGAATCAGCCCCAGCATTTT.

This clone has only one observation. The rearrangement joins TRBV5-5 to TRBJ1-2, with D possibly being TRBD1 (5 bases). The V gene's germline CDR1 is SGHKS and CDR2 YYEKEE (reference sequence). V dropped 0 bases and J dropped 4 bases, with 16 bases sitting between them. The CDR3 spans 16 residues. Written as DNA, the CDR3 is TGTGCCAGCAGCTTGGCCTTCCTGCAGGGCGGCTATGGCTACACCTTC. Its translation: CASSLAFLQGGYGYTF.

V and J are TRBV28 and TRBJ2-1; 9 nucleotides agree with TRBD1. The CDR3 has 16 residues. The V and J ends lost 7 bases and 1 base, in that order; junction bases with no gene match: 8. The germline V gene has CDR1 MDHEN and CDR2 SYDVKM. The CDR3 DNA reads TGTGCCAGCACCACTGCCGGGACAGGGTCCTACAATGAGCAGTTCTTC. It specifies CASTTAGTGSYNEQFF.

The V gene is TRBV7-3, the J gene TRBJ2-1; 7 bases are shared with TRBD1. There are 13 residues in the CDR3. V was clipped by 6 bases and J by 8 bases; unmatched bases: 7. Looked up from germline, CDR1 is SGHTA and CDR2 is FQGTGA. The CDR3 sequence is CASRLDREHEQFF. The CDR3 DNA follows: TGTGCCAGCAGGCTCGACAGGGAACATGAGCAGTTCTTC.

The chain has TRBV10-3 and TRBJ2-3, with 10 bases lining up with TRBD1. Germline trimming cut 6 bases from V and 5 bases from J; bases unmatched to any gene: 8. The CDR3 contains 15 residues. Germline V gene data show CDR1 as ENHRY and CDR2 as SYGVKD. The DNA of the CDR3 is TGTGCCATCAGGGCGACAGGGGGCGCGGTAGATACGCAGTATTTT. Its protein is CAIRATGGAVDTQYF.

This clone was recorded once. In nucleotides, the CDR3 is TGTGCCAGCAGCTTATACGGAGGATACAATTCACCCCTCCACTTT. It specifies CASSLYGGYNSPLHF. The chain recombines TRBV13 with TRBJ1-6; D is ambiguous. The ends were cut back, 2 bases at V and 7 bases at J, with 12 bases in the middle. The CDR3 runs 15 residues. Germline V gene data show CDR1 as PRHDT and CDR2 as FYEKMQ (reference sequence).

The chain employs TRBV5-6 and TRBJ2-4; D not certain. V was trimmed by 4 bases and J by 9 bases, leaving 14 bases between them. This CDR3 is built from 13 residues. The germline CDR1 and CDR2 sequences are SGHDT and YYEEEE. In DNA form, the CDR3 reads TGTGCCAGCAGCCAGGTTCAATCCCCCATTCAGTACTTC. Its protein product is CASSQVQSPIQYF.

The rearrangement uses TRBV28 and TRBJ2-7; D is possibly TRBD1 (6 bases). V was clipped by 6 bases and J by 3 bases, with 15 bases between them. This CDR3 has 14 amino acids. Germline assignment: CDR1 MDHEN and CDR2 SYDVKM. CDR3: CASSHRDTGYEQYF. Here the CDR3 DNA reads TGTGCCAGCAGCCACCGGGACACGGGCTACGAGCAGTACTTC. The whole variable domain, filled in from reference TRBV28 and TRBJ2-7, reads DVKVTQSSRYLVKRTGEKVFLECVQDMDHENMFWYRQDPGLGLRLIYFSYDVKMKEKGDIPEGYSVSREKKERFSLILESASTNQTSMYLCASSHRDTGYEQYFGPGTRLTVT.

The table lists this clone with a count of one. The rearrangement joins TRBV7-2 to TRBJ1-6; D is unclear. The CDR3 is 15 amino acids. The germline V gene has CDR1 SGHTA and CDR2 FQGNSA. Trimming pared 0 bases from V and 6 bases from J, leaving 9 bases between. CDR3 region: CASSLAGAVNSPLHF. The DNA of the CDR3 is TGTGCCAGCAGCTTAGCCGGAGCGGTTAATTCACCCCTCCACTTT.